A single sample gave rise to the 23 T cell receptor beta chains below, sequenced in a study of blood T cell repertoires in COVID-19. TCRdb keeps only in-frame clones here, not all; method: immunoSEQ multiplex PCR. The sample lists about 89,000 clones, approximately 80% occurring once. The sample taken for sequencing was peripheral blood. The receptor set was obtained from a human donor in a cohort sampled during active COVID-19.

The gene calls are TRBV27 and TRBJ2-7; 8 bases map to TRBD2. The length of the CDR3 is 13 residues. With V trimmed by 5 bases and J by 9 bases, 9 bases remained unmatched. CDR1 MNHEY and CDR2 SMNVEV come from the germline V gene (reference sequence). The CDR3 DNA reads as TGTGCCAGCAGTCCGGGACTAGAACGCGCGCAGTACTTC. Amino acids: CASSPGLERAQYF.

The V call is TRBV5-4, the J call TRBJ2-5; perhaps TRBD1 as D (5 bases). This CDR3 has 14 residues. Per the germline V gene, CDR1 is SGHNT and CDR2 is YYREEE (reference sequence). The ends were cut back, 1 base at V and 2 bases at J, with 9 bases in the middle. The CDR3 reads CASSLPRQQETQYF. The CDR3, as DNA: TGTGCCAGCAGCTTGCCGAGACAGCAAGAGACCCAGTACTTC.

The V gene is TRBV9, the J gene TRBJ2-5; TRBD2 is a possible D gene (5 bases). The CDR3 is 12 amino acids. CDR1 is SGDLS and CDR2 is YYNGEE in the germline V gene. Trimming removed 5 bases at V and 5 bases at J, with 10 bases between. CDR3 bases: TGTGCCAGCAGGGGCCCGGGGGAGACCCAGTACTTC. This sequence encodes CASRGPGETQYF. The entire variable domain, with the rest obtained from reference TRBV9 and TRBJ2-5, is as follows: DSGVTQTPKHLITATGQRVTLRCSPRSGDLSVYWYQQSLDQGLQFLIQYYNGEERAKGNILERFSAQQFPDLHSELNLSSLELGDSALYFCASRGPGETQYFGPGTRLLVL.

J is TRBJ2-5 and V is TRBV7-9, with D tentatively TRBD1 (6 bases). This CDR3 has 14 residues. Germline lookup yields CDR1 SEHNR and CDR2 FQNEAQ (reference sequence). Trimming removed 5 bases from V and 4 bases from J, with 14 bases in between. CDR3 coding DNA: TGTGCCAGCAGCCGAACTCGGGACACAGAGACCCAGTACTTC. This codes for CASSRTRDTETQYF.

The rearrangement uses TRBV5-4 and TRBJ2-1, with 12 bases aligning to TRBD1. The CDR3 runs to 20 residues. Trimming took 1 base from V and 8 from J; bases not matched to a gene: 19. In germline, CDR1 is SGHNT, CDR2 YYREEE (reference sequence). The CDR3 DNA sequence: TGTGCCAGCAGCTTGCGGGACAGGGGGCGGAGGGAGTCCGCTTTAGATGAGCAGTTCTTC. Translating gives CASSLRDRGRRESALDEQFF.

This chain connects TRBV10-1 to TRBJ2-7; no reliable D call. Trimming stripped 9 bases from V and 3 bases from J, with 6 bases between. The CDR3 length is 10 residues. Germline CDR1 is WNHNN and CDR2 is SYGVQD (reference sequence). The CDR3 reads CARTDYEQYF. CDR3 sequence (DNA): TGCGCCAGGACTGACTACGAGCAGTACTTC.

This clone was counted only a few times. The gene calls are TRBV11-2 and TRBJ1-5; TRBD1 matches at 8 bases. Germline CDR1 and CDR2: SGHAT and FQNNGV. The CDR3 spans 15 residues. Trimming took 2 bases from V and 4 from J; bases not matched to a gene: 4. CDR3 nucleotides: TGTGCCAGCAGCTTACTGACAGGGGATAATCAGCCCCAGCATTTT. Amino acids: CASSLLTGDNQPQHF. The complete variable domain, with remaining parts taken from reference TRBV11-2 and TRBJ1-5, reads EAGVAQSPRYKIIEKRQSVAFWCNPISGHATLYWYQQILGQGPKLLIQFQNNGVVDDSQLPKDRFSAERLKGVDSTLKIQPAKLEDSAVYLCASSLLTGDNQPQHFGDGTRLSIL.

J is TRBJ1-1 and V is TRBV19; TRBD1 matches 8 bases. Germline V gene data show CDR1 as LNHDA and CDR2 as SQIVND (reference sequence). The CDR3 extends over 15 amino acids. J lost 5 bases, V lost 1 base, and 6 bases had no gene match. The CDR3 protein is CASSIGTGRSTEAFF. DNA for the CDR3: TGTGCCAGTAGTATAGGGACAGGGAGGAGTACTGAAGCTTTCTTT.

The chain recombines TRBV7-9 with TRBJ1-4; D ambiguous. Germline V gene data show CDR1 as SEHNR and CDR2 as FQNEAQ (reference sequence). There are 14 residues in the CDR3. V was shortened by 2 bases and J by 2 bases, with 6 bases between the two germline ends. This CDR3 reads CASSLTQTNEKLFF. In nucleotides, the CDR3 is TGTGCCAGCAGCTTAACACAGACTAATGAAAAACTGTTTTTT.

The J gene is TRBJ2-7, the V gene TRBV5-1; D remains unclear. V shed 0 bases and J shed 4 bases, with 11 bases lying between them. This CDR3 has 14 residues. Germline values: CDR1 SGHRS, CDR2 YFSETQ. Here the CDR3 reads CASSLGDKPYEQYF. CDR3 in DNA: TGCGCCAGCAGCTTGGGTGACAAACCTTACGAGCAGTACTTC. Based on the CDR3 plus reference TRBV5-1 and TRBJ2-7, the full variable domain is KAGVTQTPRYLIKTRGQQVTLSCSPISGHRSVSWYQQTPGQGLQFLFEYFSETQRNKGNFPGRFSGRQFSNSRSEMNVSTLELGDSALYLCASSLGDKPYEQYFGPGTRLTVT.

In this sample, this clone turned up a few times. This sequence joins TRBV9 and TRBJ2-3, with 8 positions matching TRBD2. Unmatched junction bases numbered 6, after V lost 0 bases and J lost 0 bases. Germline V gives CDR1 SGDLS, CDR2 YYNGEE. The CDR3 loop spans 17 amino acids. The CDR3 DNA is TGTGCCAGCAGCGTAGGGGCTAGCGGGTATAGCACAGATACGCAGTATTTT. Its translation is CASSVGASGYSTDTQYF.

This clone was seen only a few times. This chain uses TRBV19 with TRBJ1-5, with D possibly matching TRBD1 (5 bases). Looked up from germline, CDR1 is LNHDA and CDR2 is SQIVND (reference sequence). With 7 bases removed from V and 4 bases from J, the gap between germline ends came to 14 bases. The CDR3 is 14 amino acids. This chain's CDR3 is CASTIDSLNQPQHF. The CDR3 bases are TGTGCCAGTACTATCGACAGCCTTAATCAGCCCCAGCATTTT. Drawing the rest from reference TRBV19 and TRBJ1-5, the complete variable domain is DGGITQSPKYLFRKEGQNVTLSCEQNLNHDAMYWYRQDPGQGLRLIYYSQIVNDFQKGDIAEGYSVSREKKESFPLTVTSAQKNPTAFYLCASTIDSLNQPQHFGDGTRLSIL.

The chain employs TRBV24-1 and TRBJ2-2; weak D call: TRBD1 (5 bases). Deletions cut 3 bases from V and 0 bases from J, with 10 bases between. The germline V gene has CDR1 KGHDR and CDR2 SFDVKD. The CDR3 runs to 16 residues. The CDR3 DNA is TGTGCCACCAGTGATCGGCAGGGATCGAACACCGGGGAGCTGTTTTTT. Amino acids: CATSDRQGSNTGELFF.

The rearrangement uses TRBV19 and TRBJ1-6; 11 nucleotides align to TRBD1. CDR3 size: 13 residues. The V and J ends lost 7 bases and 9 bases, in that order; junction bases with no gene match: 2. Germline CDR1 and CDR2: LNHDA and SQIVND (reference sequence). The CDR3 loop is CASNGQGASPLHF. For the CDR3, the DNA is TGTGCCAGTAACGGACAGGGGGCTTCACCCCTCCACTTT.

With respect to this clone: The same CDR3 arises from other DNA sequences in this sample as well. The chain combines TRBV30 with TRBJ1-1; 7 bases fit TRBD1. J was trimmed by 2 bases and V by 3 bases; bases with no gene match: 3. The length of the CDR3 is 13 residues. Germline CDR1 reads GTSNPN; CDR2 reads SVGIG (reference sequence). As DNA, the CDR3 is TGTGCCTGGAGAACAGGGGCTAACACTGAAGCTTTCTTT. Amino acids: CAWRTGANTEAFF. The whole variable domain, filled in from reference TRBV30 and TRBJ1-1, reads SQTIHQWPATLVQPVGSPLSLECTVEGTSNPNLYWYRQAAGRGLQLLFYSVGIGQISSEVPQNLSASRPQDRQFILSSKKLLLSDSGFYLCAWRTGANTEAFFGQGTRLTVV.

The chain uses TRBV7-2 and TRBJ2-5; 8 nucleotides align to TRBD2. CDR3 length: 17 amino acids. Germline assignment: CDR1 SGHTA and CDR2 FQGNSA. Trimming took 1 base from V and 2 from J; bases not matched to a gene: 9. DNA for the CDR3: TGTGCCAGCAGCTTAGTGCCGGGGGGGGGAGTACAAGAGACCCAGTACTTC. Translation gives CASSLVPGGGVQETQYF.

The DNA of the CDR3 is TGTGCCAGCAGCTTAGAGTGGCAATGGAATTCACCCCTCCACTTT. Translation gives CASSLEWQWNSPLHF. J is TRBJ1-6 and V is TRBV11-2; no clear D gene. Germline V gene lookup returns CDR1 SGHAT and CDR2 FQNNGV. The CDR3 is 15 amino acids. V dropped 0 bases and J dropped 7 bases, with 10 bases sitting between them.

This clone has just a few counts. V usage is TRBV3-1 (or the pseudogene TRBV3-2) and J usage is TRBJ2-7; 7 nucleotides match TRBD1. The V gene's germline CDR1 is LGHDT and CDR2 YNNKEL (reference sequence). The CDR3 has 14 amino acids. V lost 4 bases, J lost 3 bases, and 6 bases stayed unmatched. CDR3 in amino acids: CASSRRQGDYEQYF. The CDR3 DNA reads TGTGCCAGCAGCCGCAGACAGGGCGACTACGAGCAGTACTTC.

This chain joins TRBV28 and TRBJ1-4; D possibly corresponds to TRBD1 (5 bases). This CDR3 comprises 14 residues. Trimming left V 8 bases short and J 7 bases short, with 17 bases between. Germline V gene sequence: CDR1 MDHEN, CDR2 SYDVKM. The chain's CDR3 is CASARDYRAEKLFF. For the CDR3, the DNA is TGTGCCAGCGCAAGGGACTACCGGGCTGAAAAACTGTTTTTT.

The genes are TRBV6-1 and TRBJ2-3, with 7 bases fitting TRBD1. Germline CDR1 and CDR2: MNHNS and SASEGT. Trimming removed 4 bases from V and 4 bases from J; junction bases left unmatched: 8. The CDR3 runs 15 residues. Here the CDR3 DNA reads TGTGCCAGCAGTGGCGACAGGGCCGCGGCAGATACGCAGTATTTT. Residues: CASSGDRAAADTQYF.

The chain recombines TRBV7-2 with TRBJ1-6; the D is unclear. Trimming removed 1 base at V and 2 bases at J, with 3 bases between. The length of the CDR3 is 14 residues. CDR1 is SGHTA and CDR2 is FQGNSA in the germline V gene. The CDR3 DNA follows: TGTGCCAGCAGCTTAGGAGCCTATAATTCACCCCTCCACTTT. As protein: CASSLGAYNSPLHF.

The rearrangement uses TRBV7-8 and TRBJ2-5, with D possibly TRBD1 on 5 matching bases. This CDR3 has 14 amino acids. Germline CDR1 SGHVS, CDR2 FQNEAQ. Trimming took 4 bases from V and 4 from J, leaving 13 bases between them. CDR3 nucleotides: TGTGCCAGCAGCTACCCGATTAGGGGAGAGACCCAGTACTTC. Translated, it gives CASSYPIRGETQYF. Complete variable domain (other parts from reference TRBV7-8 and TRBJ2-5): GAGVSQSPRYKVAKRGQDVALRCDPISGHVSLFWYQQALGQGPEFLTYFQNEAQLDKSGLPSDRFFAERPEGSVSTLKIQRTQQEDSAVYLCASSYPIRGETQYFGPGTRLLVL.

V is TRBV11-2 and J is TRBJ1-1; the D gene is possibly TRBD1 (6 bases). The germline V gene has CDR1 SGHAT and CDR2 FQNNGV. V lost 1 base and J 4 bases, leaving 22 bases between the germline ends. The length of the CDR3 is 18 residues. The DNA of the CDR3 is TGTGCCAGCAGCTTAGTTTTAATGGCGACAGGTGGTACCACTGAAGCTTTCTTT. Amino acid sequence: CASSLVLMATGGTTEAFF.